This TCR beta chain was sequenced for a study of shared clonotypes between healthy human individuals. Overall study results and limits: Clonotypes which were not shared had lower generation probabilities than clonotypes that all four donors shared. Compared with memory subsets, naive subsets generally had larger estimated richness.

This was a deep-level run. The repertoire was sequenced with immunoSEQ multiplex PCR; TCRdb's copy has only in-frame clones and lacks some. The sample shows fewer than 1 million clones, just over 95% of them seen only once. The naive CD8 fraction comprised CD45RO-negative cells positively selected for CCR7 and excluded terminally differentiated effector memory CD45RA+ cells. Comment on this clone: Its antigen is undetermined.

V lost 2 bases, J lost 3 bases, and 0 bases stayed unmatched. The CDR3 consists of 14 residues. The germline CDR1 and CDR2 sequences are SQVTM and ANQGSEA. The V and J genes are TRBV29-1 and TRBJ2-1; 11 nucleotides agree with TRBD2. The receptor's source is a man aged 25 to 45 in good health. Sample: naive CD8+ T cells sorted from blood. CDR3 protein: CSVELAGGYNEQFF. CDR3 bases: TGCAGCGTTGAACTAGCGGGAGGCTACAATGAGCAGTTCTTC.